The source of this TCR beta chain is a study of blood T cell repertoires in COVID-19. Study-wide context: Sources were T cells, B-cell-depleted T cells, or PBMCs; the material itself was cDNA or gDNA.

The authors' processing: Counts of nucleated cells, estimated from reference gene primer amplification, were obtained. Some clones are missing from TCRdb's copy, which holds only in-frame ones; the method was immunoSEQ multiplex PCR. V, J and clone size reflect that table, while D and trimming were determined from the DNA. The sample holds 200,000 to 250,000 clones; 65% to 85% are singletons and the top ten take roughly 13%. This clone was picked up many times. The V gene end was trimmed by 6 bases and the J gene end by 8 bases; junction bases not matched to a gene: 6. The CDR3 runs to 12 residues. This clonotype was sampled from a human donor in a cohort sampled during active COVID-19. The rearrangement joins TRBV12-3 or TRBV12-4 to TRBJ1-2; 7 nucleotides agree with TRBD1. The sequencing input was peripheral blood. CDR3 sequence reads: CASRSQGRGYTF. CDR3 in DNA: TGTGCCAGCAGGTCACAGGGGAGAGGCTACACCTTC.